This note documents a single T cell receptor (beta chain) sequence. Its specificity is unknown. Germline loops: CDR1 LGHNA, CDR2 YNFKEQ. This CDR3 region has 17 residues. V gave up 0 bases and J gave up 1 base, with 14 bases separating them. Clones were sequenced by immunoSEQ multiplex PCR, and TCRdb holds only the in-frame ones, with some missing. The sample consists of 150,000 to 200,000 clones, around 92% of them appearing once. This sample is part of a study of T cell responses to AZD1222 COVID-19 vaccine. Notes on the study in general: Sampling captured repertoires only after the peak T cell response. Spike regions recognized by vaccine-associated CD4 TCRs spanned the protein, led by 160-218 and 743-854.

This chain connects TRBV4-2 to TRBJ2-3; tentatively, D is TRBD2 (5 bases). The specimen was peripheral blood, collected on day 0 of AZD1222 vaccination. This receptor was obtained from an adult in good health. The CDR3 protein is CASSQESGRAGTDTQYF. CDR3 coding DNA: TGTGCCAGCAGCCAAGAATCCGGGCGGGCGGGCACAGATACGCAGTATTTT.